Presented here are 2 T cell receptor beta chains from one specimen sequenced in a study of CD8 T cells in ankylosing spondylitis. TCRdb reprocessed the 5' RACE reads with MiXCR, giving one entry per CDR3 protein. This sample yields 340,000 or so distinct CDR3 sequences, of which approximately 14% are seen a single time; around 1% belongs to the top ten. Sequenced material: blood, either unsorted or a sorted T cell fraction (not recorded which). The receptors shown here come from a male donor with ankylosing spondylitis or in good health (not recorded which).

This clonotype was recorded many times. The gene calls are TRBV12-3 or TRBV12-4 and TRBJ2-1; 7 bases fit TRBD2. This CDR3 contains 12 residues. With V trimmed by 6 bases and J by 10 bases, 6 bases remained unmatched. DNA for the CDR3: TGTGCCAGCAGCAGGGAGGGGAACGAGCAGTTCTTC. This translates into CASSREGNEQFF.

This clonotype was counted between two and nine times. The chain has TRBV20-1 and TRBJ1-5; 8 bases fit TRBD1. Germline V gives CDR1 DFQATT, CDR2 SNEGSKA (reference sequence). The ends lost 5 bases at V and 6 bases at J; junction bases unmatched: 9. CDR3 length: 14 residues. CDR3 DNA sequence: TGCAGTGCTTCCGACAGGGGAGAGGGTCAGCCCCAGCATTTT. This encodes CSASDRGEGQPQHF.